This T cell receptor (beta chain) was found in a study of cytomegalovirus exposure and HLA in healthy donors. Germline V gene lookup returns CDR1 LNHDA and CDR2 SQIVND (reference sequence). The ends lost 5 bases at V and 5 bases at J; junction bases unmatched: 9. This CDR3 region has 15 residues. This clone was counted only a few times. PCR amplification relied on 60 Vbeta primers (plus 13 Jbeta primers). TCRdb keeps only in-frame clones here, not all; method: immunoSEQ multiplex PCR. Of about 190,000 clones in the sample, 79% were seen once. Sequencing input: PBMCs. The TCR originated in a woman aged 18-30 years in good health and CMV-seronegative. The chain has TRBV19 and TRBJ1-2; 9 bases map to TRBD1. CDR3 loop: CASSSQGQGLYGYTF. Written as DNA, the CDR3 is TGTGCCAGTAGTTCCCAGGGACAGGGATTATATGGCTACACCTTC.